This T cell receptor beta chain was profiled in a study of blood T cells in healthy people across ages (dated by TCRdb to between 2014 and 2017). Study-level background: In model experiments, template switching captured roughly one uniquely barcoded TCR beta cDNA molecule for every two T cells. To avoid experimental bias, donors of different ages were spread randomly across the sequencing lanes. For two donors (one aged 18 to 30 and one aged 80 or older), the study analyzed two additional independent replicas of 1 million unique cDNA reads from the same blood draw. The donors were divided into four age groups: young (average approximately 15 years), middle-aged (around 41), aged (under 70) and long-lived (more than 75). Using deep sequencing normalized with unique cDNA molecular identifiers, the study measured how TCR beta repertoire diversity changes with age.

The receptor library was made with 5' RACE. These reads were obtained on an Illumina HiSeq 2500. A second about 7 to 12 cycle PCR used a sample-barcoded 5' primer and a J-beta primer mix. A unique molecular identifier was introduced onto each TCR beta cDNA molecule by a template-switch 5' adaptor carrying 12 random nucleotides. Each sample yielded at least 2.5 million CDR3-containing paired-end reads. First-strand cDNA was synthesized from all RNA with the Mint cDNA synthesis kit, primed by a TRBC-specific oligonucleotide. After uracil-DNA glycosylase treatment, a first 18-cycle PCR used universal primers M1SS and BC2_uni_R on all cDNA. As for the original processing: For normalization, 1 million high-quality reads, each with a distinct molecular identifier, were randomly selected from each sample. Reads with shared molecular identifiers were discarded instead of being binned into consensus sequences. MiTCR, set to a Q25 quality threshold and the strictest error-elimination algorithm, was used for CDR3 identification, clonotype clustering and error correction. A nonparametric unseen species model with Euler transformation was used to estimate lower-bound total TCR beta diversity. TCRdb reran the public reads through fastp at Q25 and MiXCR, keeping productive beta chains. Each entry is one CDR3 protein sequence, shown with its most common DNA and genes. TCRdb, not the authors, supplied the V and J calls. A total of hundreds of thousands of distinct CDR3 sequences appear in this sample, more than 45% of them only once. Approximately 12% of the sample is taken by the ten largest.

Systemically healthy Caucasian individuals from Russia, 39 in total and aged about 6 to 100 years, were included as donors. Ten milliliters of peripheral blood were drawn from each donor into EDTA-treated Vacutainer tubes. Ficoll-Paque density-gradient centrifugation was used to isolate PBMCs, with at least 6.5 million per sample. Total RNA, at least 5 micrograms per sample, was extracted from PBMCs with Trizol reagent. For every donor, an aliquot of PBMCs went through flow cytometry to measure the percentages of naive CD45RAhigh/CD27high T cells. Taken from cysteine to phenylalanine, the CDR3 has 14 residues. Only the CDR3 part of the read is kept: 42 bases, read in frame from the first base. V gives up 7 bases and J gives up 4 bases, and the segment between their germline ends measures 16 bases. This clonotype was observed at least ten times. Its antigen remains undetermined. Base qualities were left out, and no much larger clone turns up one base away.

Points the paper makes about the study in general: Compared with the aged group, the long-lived group had more naive CD4+ T cells, fewer expanded clones and increased TCR diversity, suggesting age selection. As age increased, observed TCR beta diversity per million T cells dropped in a roughly linear way, and a significant reduction was already evident by age 40. A strong correlation was found between observed TCR beta diversity and the percentage of naive T cells measured by flow cytometry. Estimates of total diversity based on one million sequenced T cells were regarded as lower bounds and as underestimates. Bulk unsorted PBMC profiling prevented conclusive comparison of naive and antigen-experienced compartments. The CMV infection status of donors was not known, potentially confounding age-related changes in expanded clonotypes.

Sequencing used blood. The origin of this receptor is a woman over 75 in good health. This chain is built from TRBV12-3 or TRBV12-4 and TRBJ1-2, with TRBD1 tentatively as D gene (5 bases match). The bases read TGTGCCAGCACCGGGATCCAGAGGGGCTATGGCTACACCTTC. Its translation is CASTGIQRGYGYTF.